A single sample gave rise to the 17 T cell receptor beta chains below, sequenced in a study of blood T cell repertoires in COVID-19. Profiled with immunoSEQ multiplex PCR; TCRdb holds only in-frame clones, not every one. The data contain some 390,000 clones, more than 75% of them seen just once; the ten biggest clones take up about 3%. Source material: peripheral blood. These receptors came from a human donor in a cohort sampled during active COVID-19.

This clone occurred a few times. The genes are TRBV10-2 and TRBJ1-1, with D uncertain. CDR3 size: 13 residues. Germline loops: CDR1 WSHSY, CDR2 SAAADI. The germline V and J ends were trimmed by 3 bases and 1 base, with 6 bases remaining between them. The CDR3 spells CASSDFGNTEAFF. DNA for the CDR3: TGCGCCAGCAGTGATTTCGGGAACACTGAAGCTTTCTTT.

The chain couples TRBV5-4 to TRBJ1-4; D is perhaps TRBD1 (5 bases). V was trimmed by 4 bases and J by 4 bases, leaving 11 bases between them. The CDR3 loop spans 14 amino acids. CDR1 SGHNT and CDR2 YYREEE come from the germline V gene (reference sequence). The CDR3: CASSPTGNNEKLFF. CDR3 nucleotides: TGTGCCAGCAGCCCTACAGGAAATAATGAAAAACTGTTTTTT.

The rearrangement joins TRBV5-1 to TRBJ1-6; 10 bases are a match to TRBD1. Germline values: CDR1 SGHRS, CDR2 YFSETQ. Trimming cost V 2 bases and J 9 bases; bases outside gene matches: 5. The CDR3 is 15 amino acids. This chain's CDR3 is CASSLGQGDVSPLHF. DNA of the CDR3: TGCGCCAGCAGCTTAGGACAGGGGGACGTTTCACCCCTCCACTTT.

The chain is built from TRBV10-2 and TRBJ2-2; D is perhaps TRBD2 (6 bases). Looked up from germline, CDR1 is WSHSY and CDR2 is SAAADI. V lost 4 bases and J 5 bases, leaving 14 bases between the germline ends. The CDR3 is made up of 15 amino acids. CDR3 nucleotide sequence: TGCGCCAGCAGTGCCCCTAGTGGGGGGACCGGGGAGCTGTTTTTT. Residues: CASSAPSGGTGELFF.

The CDR3 DNA reads TGTGCCAGCAGTCACCGGGAAGCGGCTAATTACGAGCAGTACTTC. Amino acid sequence: CASSHREAANYEQYF. This rearrangement joins TRBV27 to TRBJ2-7; D perhaps matches TRBD2 (5 bases). V lost 5 bases and J 4 bases, leaving 18 bases between the germline ends. This CDR3 region has 15 residues. Germline assignment: CDR1 MNHEY and CDR2 SMNVEV (reference sequence).

The rearrangement uses TRBV28 and TRBJ2-1; 8 positions agree with TRBD2. Per germline, CDR1 MDHEN and CDR2 SYDVKM. The CDR3 has 17 amino acids. With 1 base clipped from V and 4 bases from J, the junction kept 9 bases outside the gene matches. CDR3 residues: CASSLYTGTSIYNEQFF. DNA for the CDR3: TGTGCCAGCAGTTTATACACCGGGACTAGTATATACAATGAGCAGTTCTTC.

V gene TRBV7-8 combines with J gene TRBJ1-2; the D gene is possibly TRBD1 (6 bases). Per the germline V gene, CDR1 is SGHVS and CDR2 is FQNEAQ. Trimming removed 1 base at V and 1 base at J, with 13 bases between. The CDR3 length is 16 residues. The DNA for the CDR3 is TGTGCCAGCAGCTTAGACCCACAGGGAGATAACTATGGCTACACCTTC. This sequence encodes CASSLDPQGDNYGYTF.

This rearrangement joins TRBV28 to TRBJ1-1; D remains unclear. The length of the CDR3 is 16 residues. Trimming left V 0 bases short and J 5 bases short, with 16 bases between. From germline, CDR1 is MDHEN and CDR2 SYDVKM. The CDR3, as DNA: TGTGCCAGCAGTTTATGGGCTGGGCGAGATGGTACTGAAGCTTTCTTT. Protein sequence: CASSLWAGRDGTEAFF.

The genes are TRBV6-5 and TRBJ1-1, with unresolved D. Trimming took off 8 bases at V and 0 bases at J, with 10 bases between the two ends. The CDR3 extends over 13 amino acids. The germline gives CDR1 MNHEY, CDR2 SVGAGI. CDR3 sequence (DNA): TGTGCCAGCGCCCCGGGGATGAACACTGAAGCTTTCTTT. The encoded protein is CASAPGMNTEAFF.

The genes are TRBV7-3 and TRBJ2-3; 9 nucleotides line up with TRBD2. V dropped 1 base and J dropped 2; count of bases not matched to a gene: 10. This CDR3 has 18 amino acids. Per germline, CDR1 SGHTA and CDR2 FQGTGA. The chain's CDR3 is CASSLKGRLAGTTDTQYF. Written as DNA, the CDR3 is TGTGCCAGCAGCTTAAAAGGGAGGCTAGCGGGGACCACAGATACGCAGTATTTT.

This clone was observed at least ten times. The rearrangement joins TRBV19 to TRBJ2-7; D may be TRBD1 (6 bases). The germline V gene encodes CDR1 LNHDA and CDR2 SQIVND (reference sequence). The CDR3 is 15 amino acids. Trimming removed 0 bases from V and 4 bases from J, with 13 bases in between. CDR3 in DNA: TGTGCCAGTAGTATAGACGGAACAGGGCGGTACGAGCAGTACTTC. Its protein product is CASSIDGTGRYEQYF. Combining the CDR3 with reference TRBV19 and TRBJ2-7 gives the whole variable domain DGGITQSPKYLFRKEGQNVTLSCEQNLNHDAMYWYRQDPGQGLRLIYYSQIVNDFQKGDIAEGYSVSREKKESFPLTVTSAQKNPTAFYLCASSIDGTGRYEQYFGPGTRLTVT.

The CDR3: CSVVWLYSNQPQHF. The CDR3 DNA reads as TGCAGCGTTGTTTGGCTTTATAGCAATCAGCCCCAGCATTTT. This rearrangement joins TRBV29-1 to TRBJ1-5; D is unclear. This CDR3 contains 14 residues. V lost 4 bases to trimming and J lost 0 bases, with 10 bases between them. CDR1 is SQVTM and CDR2 is ANQGSEA in the germline V gene.

The rearrangement links TRBV3-1 (or the pseudogene TRBV3-2) to TRBJ2-3; D is perhaps TRBD1 (6 bases). V lost 0 bases, J lost 3 bases, and 19 bases lay in between. The CDR3 consists of 18 residues. Per germline, CDR1 LGHDT and CDR2 YNNKEL (reference sequence). In nucleotides, the CDR3 is TGTGCCAGCAGCCAAGATCGGTTTGGAACAGGGCGGACAGATACGCAGTATTTT. Amino acids: CASSQDRFGTGRTDTQYF.

The chain links TRBV29-1 to TRBJ2-7; TRBD2 matches 8 bases. CDR1 and CDR2 (germline): SQVTM, ANQGSEA. This CDR3 has 13 amino acids. The V gene end was trimmed by 2 bases and the J gene end by 2 bases; junction bases not matched to a gene: 2. Here the CDR3 DNA reads TGCAGCGTTGAACAGCGGGGGACCTACGAGCAGTACTTC. The encoded protein is CSVEQRGTYEQYF.

The V call is TRBV2, the J call TRBJ2-5, with TRBD1 identical over 7 bases. The CDR3 length is 14 residues. Germline V gene data show CDR1 as SNHLY and CDR2 as FYNNEI. Trimming at V came to 4 bases and at J to 0 bases, leaving 2 bases not matched to a gene. The CDR3 is CASSGGTDQETQYF. CDR3 coding DNA: TGTGCCAGCAGTGGTGGGACAGACCAAGAGACCCAGTACTTC.

The gene calls are TRBV9 and TRBJ1-2; 8 positions agree with TRBD1. The CDR3 is 15 residues long. The V gene's germline CDR1 is SGDLS and CDR2 YYNGEE. V was pared by 1 base and J by 2 bases, with 4 bases of the junction left unmatched. The CDR3 DNA is TGTGCCAGCAGCGTACAACAGGGGGTGAACTATGGCTACACCTTC. Translated: CASSVQQGVNYGYTF.

Concerning this clone: Other nucleotide sequences from this sample produce the same CDR3. The V call is TRBV7-9, the J call TRBJ1-1; D possibly corresponds to TRBD1 (6 bases). V was pared by 5 bases and J by 5 bases, with 9 bases between. The germline gives CDR1 SEHNR, CDR2 FQNEAQ (reference sequence). The CDR3 is 12 amino acids. CDR3 sequence: CASSLRGTEAFF. The CDR3 DNA follows: TGTGCCAGCAGCCTGAGGGGGACTGAAGCTTTCTTT.